Here is one TCR beta chain with its context. The data belong to a study of CD8+ T cells in alopecia areata. Stated treatment: oral pan-JAK inhibitor, 5-10 mg twice daily. Extracted from the samples, RNA was reverse transcribed into cDNA to serve as the sequencing template. Sequencing was performed with immunoSEQ multiplex PCR; in TCRdb, only in-frame clones are kept and a portion is missing. The data show some 200,000 clones, roughly three fifths seen once. This CDR3 region has 14 residues. V lost 4 bases and J lost 4, with 13 bases in between. Per germline, CDR1 MGHRA and CDR2 YSYEKL. Sequencing used CD4+ T cells sorted from blood, obtained at week 4, from a patient treated with tofacitinib. The sequence came from a human donor with alopecia areata. The chain links TRBV4-1 to TRBJ1-1; D gene uncertain. The CDR3 DNA reads TGCGCCAGCAGCCCGGACCTCCGCCTCACTGAAGCTTTCTTT. Translation gives CASSPDLRLTEAFF.